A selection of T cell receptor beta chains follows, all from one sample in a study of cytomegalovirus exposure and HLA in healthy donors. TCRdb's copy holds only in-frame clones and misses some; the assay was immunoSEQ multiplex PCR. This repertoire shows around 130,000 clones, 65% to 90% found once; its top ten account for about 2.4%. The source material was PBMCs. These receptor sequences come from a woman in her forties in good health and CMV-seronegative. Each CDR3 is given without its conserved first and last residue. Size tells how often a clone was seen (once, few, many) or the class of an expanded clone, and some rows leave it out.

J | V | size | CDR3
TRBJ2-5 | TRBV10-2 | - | ASRSLAPETQY
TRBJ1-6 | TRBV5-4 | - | ASSWTGGNSPLH
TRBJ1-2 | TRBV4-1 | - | ASSPGQGGRRGYGYT
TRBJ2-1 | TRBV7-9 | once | SSSLAFSSNEQF
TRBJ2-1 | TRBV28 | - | ASSSSGRGVGEQF
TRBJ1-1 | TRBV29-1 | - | SVVLRDIRNTEAF
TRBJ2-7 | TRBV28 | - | ASSSGTSAGGEQY
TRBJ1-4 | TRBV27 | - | ASSRRGGTNEKLF
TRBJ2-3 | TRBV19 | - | AGDRPTDTQY
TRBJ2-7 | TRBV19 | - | ASSIDRRSSYEQY
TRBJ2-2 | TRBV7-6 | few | ASSQTSGGTGELF
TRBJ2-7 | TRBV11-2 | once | ASSPGGATSIYEQY
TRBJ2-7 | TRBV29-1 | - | SVLFAYEQY
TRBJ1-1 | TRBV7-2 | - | ASSLEGMTEAF